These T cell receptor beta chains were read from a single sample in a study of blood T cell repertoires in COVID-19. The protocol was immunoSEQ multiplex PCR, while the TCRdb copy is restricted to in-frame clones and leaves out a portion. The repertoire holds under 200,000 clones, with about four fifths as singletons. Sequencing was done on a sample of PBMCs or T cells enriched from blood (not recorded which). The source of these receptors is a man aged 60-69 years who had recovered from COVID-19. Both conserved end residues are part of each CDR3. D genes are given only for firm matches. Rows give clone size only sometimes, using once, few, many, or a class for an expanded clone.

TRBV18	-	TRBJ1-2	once	CASSPDSEGYTF	TGTGCCAGCTCACCGGACAGTGAGGGCTACACCTTC
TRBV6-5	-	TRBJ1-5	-	CASSRQGNQPQHF	TGTGCCAGCAGTCGACAGGGCAATCAGCCCCAGCATTTT
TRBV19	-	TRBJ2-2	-	CASSIIGTGELFF	TGTGCCAGTAGTATAATCGGCACCGGGGAGCTGTTTTTT
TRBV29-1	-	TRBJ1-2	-	CSVEAGSEGYTF	TGCAGCGTTGAGGCAGGGTCAGAGGGCTACACCTTC
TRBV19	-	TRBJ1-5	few	CASSITSGNQPQHF	TGTGCCAGTAGTATTACGAGCGGCAATCAGCCCCAGCATTTT
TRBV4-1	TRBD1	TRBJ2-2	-	CASSQYRDSNTGELFF	TGCGCCAGCAGCCAGTACCGGGACAGTAACACCGGGGAGCTGTTTTTT
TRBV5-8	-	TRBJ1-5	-	CASSVHNQPQHF	TGTGCCAGCAGCGTACACAATCAGCCCCAGCATTTT
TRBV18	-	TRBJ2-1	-	CASSPLTSLVSVRSSYNEQFF	TGTGCCAGCTCACCACTAACCTCCCTGGTTAGCGTTAGAAGCTCCTACAATGAGCAGTTCTTC
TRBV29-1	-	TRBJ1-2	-	CSSGGGRAGGYTF	TGCAGCTCCGGCGGGGGCAGAGCAGGGGGCTACACCTTC
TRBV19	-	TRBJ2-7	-	CASSIQQGPYEQYF	TGTGCCAGTAGTATTCAGCAGGGCCCCTACGAGCAGTACTTC
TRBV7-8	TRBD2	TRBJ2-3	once	CASSLETAGGPSADTQYF	TGTGCCAGCAGCTTAGAAACAGCGGGAGGGCCTAGCGCAGATACGCAGTATTTT
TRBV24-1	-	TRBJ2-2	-	CATSPRAGELFF	TGTGCCACCAGCCCCAGGGCCGGGGAGCTGTTTTTT
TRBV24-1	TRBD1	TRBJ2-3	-	CATSDTGTGLPDTQYF	TGTGCCACCAGTGACACCGGGACAGGGTTACCAGATACGCAGTATTTT
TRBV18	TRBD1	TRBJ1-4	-	CASSPYTGGLSEKLFF	TGTGCCAGCTCACCATACACAGGGGGCTTATCTGAAAAACTGTTTTTT
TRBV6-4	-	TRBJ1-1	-	CASRSNTEAFF	TGTGCCAGCAGGTCTAACACTGAAGCTTTCTTT
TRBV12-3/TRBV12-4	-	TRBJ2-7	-	CASSQTGRQYF	TGTGCCAGCAGCCAGACAGGTCGGCAGTACTTC
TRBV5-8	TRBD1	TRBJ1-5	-	CASSLGAGGVSNQPQHF	TGTGCCAGCAGCTTGGGTGCAGGGGGCGTTAGCAATCAGCCCCAGCATTTT
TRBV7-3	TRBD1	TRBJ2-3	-	CASSLDRDSTDTQYF	TGTGCCAGCAGCTTAGACAGGGATAGCACAGATACGCAGTATTTT
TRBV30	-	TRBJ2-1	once	CAWSVGGRGRNNEQFF	TGTGCCTGGAGTGTAGGTGGCAGGGGCCGTAACAATGAGCAGTTCTTC